These T cell receptor beta chains were read from a single sample in a study of T cell repertoires in cytomegalovirus infection. TCRdb called the reads again in MiXCR, with one record for every CDR3 protein. The sample has some 100,000 distinct CDR3 sequences; about 25% are singletons. The sample was CD8+ T cells from PBMCs. The receptors were gathered from a human donor in good health (CMV status not recorded). Some clones in this sample may be carry-over from other donors' samples. Each CDR3 is given with its conserved first and last residue. The D gene is left open where the match is weak. Part of the rows lack a size; the others show once, few, many or a class for expanded clones.

>TRBV28|TRBJ2-4|.|.
TGTGCCATCCAGGGGACCACTATAAACATTCAGTACTTC
CAIQGTTINIQYF
>TRBV7-3|TRBJ2-7|.|.
TGTGCCAGCAGCTCCCTAGACACTCAGGTATACGAGCAGTACTTC
CASSSLDTQVYEQYF
>TRBV12-3/TRBV12-4|TRBJ1-1|.|TRBD1
TGTGCCAGCAGTCTGGGACAGGGGGCAGCCACTGAAGCTTTCTTT
CASSLGQGAATEAFF
>TRBV7-6|TRBJ1-6|few|TRBD1
TGTGCCAGCAGCACGTTTTTACAGGGGGATAATTCACCCCTCCACTTT
CASSTFLQGDNSPLHF
>TRBV7-2|TRBJ2-3|many|TRBD1
TGTGCCAGCAGCACGGGACAGTGGGGAGATACGCAGTATTTT
CASSTGQWGDTQYF
>TRBV28|TRBJ2-3|few|.
TGTGCCAGCGGGGACCTTAGGAACCCAGATACGCAGTATTTT
CASGDLRNPDTQYF
>TRBV27|TRBJ2-1|.|.
TGTGCCAGCAGTTTATCGGCTGGTTCCAATGAGCAGTTCTTC
CASSLSAGSNEQFF
>TRBV19|TRBJ2-1|.|TRBD2
TGTGCCAGTAGTCCCACCGGGACTAACATTTACGATGAGCAGTTCTTC
CASSPTGTNIYDEQFF
>TRBV7-2|TRBJ2-7|.|TRBD2
TGTGCCAGCAGCGCCGCGAGGATGGGACTAGCGGTCTACGAGCAGTACTTC
CASSAARMGLAVYEQYF
>TRBV28|TRBJ1-2|.|.
TGTGCCAGCAGTTTATATCAGGGCTATGGCTACACCTTC
CASSLYQGYGYTF
>TRBV7-3|TRBJ2-3|.|.
TGTGCCAGCAGCCTAGGCGTCAGATTCACAGATACGCAGTATTTT
CASSLGVRFTDTQYF
>TRBV7-9|TRBJ2-5|few|TRBD1
TGTGCCAGCAGCAAGAGCCCGGGACAGCAAGAGACCCAGTACTTC
CASSKSPGQQETQYF
>TRBV12-3/TRBV12-4|TRBJ2-7|once|TRBD1
TGTGCCAGCAGTATCAGGGGGCGTGGGTACGAGCAGTACTTC
CASSIRGRGYEQYF
>TRBV6-5|TRBJ1-3|.|.
TGTGCCAGCAGTTACGGCATCTCTGGAAACACCATATATTTT
CASSYGISGNTIYF
>TRBV28|TRBJ2-3|.|.
TGTGCCAGCAGTTTCGCCGGGGACACAGATACGCAGTATTTT
CASSFAGDTDTQYF
>TRBV29-1|TRBJ2-7|.|TRBD1
TGCAGCGTTGAAGCGGGACAGGGAGGGCACGAGCAGTACTTC
CSVEAGQGGHEQYF
>TRBV7-6|TRBJ2-7|many|.
TGTGCCAGCAGCTTATCGAATCGGGGTAACTACGAGCAGTACTTC
CASSLSNRGNYEQYF